The 26 T cell receptor beta chains given below trace back to one sample, sequenced in a study of CD8 T cells in ankylosing spondylitis. TCRdb recomputed calls from the 5' RACE reads with MiXCR, one row per CDR3 protein. Of a few hundred thousand distinct CDR3 sequences in the sample, 15% to 20% were seen once. Their recognized antigens are unknown. The study's findings and limits: Ankylosing spondylitis blood appeared to carry a characteristic TCR beta motif of roughly eight highly homologous variants.

The sample was blood, either unsorted or a sorted T cell fraction (not recorded which). The receptors here all came from a male donor with ankylosing spondylitis.

The V call is TRBV9, the J call TRBJ1-2; D gene uncertain. Looked up from germline, CDR1 is SGDLS and CDR2 is YYNGEE. The V gene lost 3 bases and the J gene lost 5 bases, with 11 bases spanning the gap. The CDR3 length is 13 residues. The CDR3: CASSGDGAYGYTF. CDR3 bases: TGTGCCAGCAGCGGAGACGGAGCTTATGGCTACACCTTC.

V and J are TRBV23-1 and TRBJ1-5; possible D gene TRBD1, 5 bases. TRBV23-1 carries the ORF label, with uncertain function. V lost 2 bases and J lost 4, with 21 bases in between. The CDR3 is 18 amino acids. CDR3 nucleotides: TGCGCCAGCAGTCAAGTCGCTTCCTCGGGGGGGACGAATCAGCCCCAGCATTTT. This sequence encodes CASSQVASSGGTNQPQHF.

This clonotype was counted only a few times. The chain joins TRBV20-1 to TRBJ2-1, with 7 bases identical to TRBD2. J was trimmed by 4 bases and V by 1 base; bases with no gene match: 10. This CDR3 has 16 amino acids. CDR1 and CDR2 (germline): DFQATT, SNEGSKA (reference sequence). This CDR3 is CSARVIDSGDYNEQFF. For the CDR3, the DNA is TGCAGTGCTAGAGTAATAGACAGCGGGGATTACAATGAGCAGTTCTTC.

This chain links TRBV5-1 with TRBJ2-7, with a possible D match to TRBD1 (5 bases). The germline V gene encodes CDR1 SGHRS and CDR2 YFSETQ. The CDR3 sequence is 15 residues long. The V and J ends lost 4 bases and 2 bases respectively, with 16 bases between them. The CDR3 sequence: CASSQLDQGPYEQYF. The CDR3 DNA sequence: TGCGCCAGCAGCCAACTGGACCAGGGCCCCTACGAGCAGTACTTC.

The genes are TRBV29-1 and TRBJ1-1; no clear D. CDR1 SQVTM and CDR2 ANQGSEA come from the germline V gene. The CDR3 extends over 13 amino acids. Trimming pared 4 bases from V and 4 bases from J, leaving 13 bases between. CDR3 DNA sequence: TGCAGCGTTGTCCCCATTAAAGGCACTGAAGCTTTCTTT. It yields the protein CSVVPIKGTEAFF.

The rearrangement links TRBV4-3 to TRBJ2-2; 10 nucleotides match TRBD1. Germline lookup yields CDR1 LGHNA and CDR2 YSLEER. V dropped 1 base and J dropped 7; count of bases not matched to a gene: 3. The CDR3 spans 15 residues. CDR3 region: CASSQGTGGNGELFF. The DNA for the CDR3 is TGCGCCAGCAGCCAAGGGACAGGGGGAAACGGGGAGCTGTTTTTT.

The chain joins TRBV28 to TRBJ2-5; 12 bases agree with TRBD1. The length of the CDR3 is 15 residues. CDR1 is MDHEN, CDR2 SYDVKM, per germline. After removal of 5 bases from V and 5 bases from J, the junction contained 6 bases not matched to a gene. The CDR3 is CASSPRDRGPETQYF. The CDR3 DNA reads as TGTGCCAGCAGTCCCCGGGACAGGGGGCCGGAGACCCAGTACTTC.

This clonotype was detected a few times. The chain recombines TRBV28 with TRBJ2-7, with D tentatively TRBD2 (5 bases). The germline gives CDR1 MDHEN, CDR2 SYDVKM. The CDR3 is made up of 14 amino acids. Trimming left V 6 bases short and J 1 base short, with 13 bases between. The CDR3 region has the DNA TGTGCCAGCAGCCATGGACTTAATTCCTACGAGCAGTACTTC. Amino acid sequence: CASSHGLNSYEQYF. Full variable domain (outside the CDR3, taken from reference TRBV28 and TRBJ2-7): DVKVTQSSRYLVKRTGEKVFLECVQDMDHENMFWYRQDPGLGLRLIYFSYDVKMKEKGDIPEGYSVSREKKERFSLILESASTNQTSMYLCASSHGLNSYEQYFGPGTRLTVT.

A few counts support this clonotype. The chain recombines TRBV9 with TRBJ2-2, with a weak D call TRBD1 (6 bases). The CDR3 spans 15 residues. The V end was cut by 4 bases, the J end by 7 bases, with 17 bases between. Germline V gene sequence: CDR1 SGDLS, CDR2 YYNGEE. In DNA form, the CDR3 reads TGTGCCAGCAGCCCTCCTGTAGGGGGTCTCGGGGAGCTGTTTTTT. Translating gives CASSPPVGGLGELFF.

There are many counts of this clonotype. V gene TRBV12-3 or TRBV12-4 combines with J gene TRBJ2-2; the D is unclear. The V and J ends lost 3 bases and 7 bases respectively, with 6 bases between them. This CDR3 spans 12 amino acids. CDR3 protein: CASSFVGGELFF. CDR3 DNA: TGTGCCAGCAGTTTTGTTGGCGGGGAGCTGTTTTTT.

This clonotype has more than one count but fewer than ten. The genes are TRBV5-1 and TRBJ2-1; D remains ambiguous. The CDR3 covers 12 residues. Germline CDR1 is SGHRS and CDR2 is YFSETQ. The V end lost 6 bases, the J end lost 6 bases, and 10 bases lay between the germline ends. This CDR3 is CASTGNFNEQFF. The CDR3 DNA reads TGCGCCAGCACCGGCAACTTCAATGAGCAGTTCTTC.

The rearrangement uses TRBV5-1 and TRBJ2-7, with 12 bases lining up with TRBD2. Germline CDR1 and CDR2: SGHRS and YFSETQ. The trim removed 4 bases at V and 3 bases at J, leaving 8 bases unmatched. This CDR3 has 16 amino acids. CDR3 region: CASSTGLAGPHYEQYF. The CDR3 DNA reads as TGCGCCAGCAGCACCGGACTAGCGGGGCCCCACTACGAGCAGTACTTC.

The DNA for the CDR3 is TGTGCCAGCAGTCCCCGGGGAGCGGGAGGACGGGGGGAGACCCAGTACTTC. This codes for CASSPRGAGGRGETQYF. The gene calls are TRBV28 and TRBJ2-5, with 9 bases lining up with TRBD2. Germline values: CDR1 MDHEN, CDR2 SYDVKM. V was clipped by 5 bases and J by 5 bases; unmatched bases: 15. There are 17 residues in the CDR3. The full variable domain, its missing parts supplied by reference TRBV28 and TRBJ2-5, is DVKVTQSSRYLVKRTGEKVFLECVQDMDHENMFWYRQDPGLGLRLIYFSYDVKMKEKGDIPEGYSVSREKKERFSLILESASTNQTSMYLCASSPRGAGGRGETQYFGPGTRLLVL.

This clonotype has more than one count but fewer than ten. The chain is built from TRBV7-6 and TRBJ2-1; D remains ambiguous. V was trimmed by 0 bases and J by 3 bases, leaving 9 bases between them. The germline gives CDR1 SGHVS, CDR2 FNYEAQ. The CDR3 contains 15 residues. The CDR3 bases are TGTGCCAGCAGCTTAGCGTTAATTGGCTACAATGAGCAGTTCTTC. Its translation: CASSLALIGYNEQFF.

The chain is built from TRBV10-1 and TRBJ2-1; the match to TRBD2 covers 9 bases. Germline trimming cut 4 bases from V and 8 bases from J; bases unmatched to any gene: 3. The V gene's germline CDR1 is WNHNN and CDR2 SYGVQD (reference sequence). This CDR3 contains 13 residues. CDR3 residues: CASSGTSVDEQFF. CDR3 nucleotide sequence: TGCGCCAGCAGTGGGACTAGCGTCGATGAGCAGTTCTTC.

J is TRBJ2-1 and V is TRBV5-1; the D call may be TRBD1 or TRBD2 (5 bases each). The CDR3 is 13 amino acids. V lost 3 bases and J lost 9, with 13 bases in between. The germline V gene encodes CDR1 SGHRS and CDR2 YFSETQ. Here the CDR3 reads CASSSEGMGEQFF. In DNA form, the CDR3 reads TGCGCCAGCAGCTCAGAGGGGATGGGTGAGCAGTTCTTC.

There are a few counts of this clonotype. V and J are TRBV29-1 and TRBJ2-1, with D perhaps TRBD2 (5 bases). V was trimmed by 1 base and J by 4 bases, leaving 17 bases between them. Germline CDR1 and CDR2: SQVTM and ANQGSEA. The CDR3 contains 16 residues. CDR3 DNA: TGCAGCGTTGAAGGTGGAACGAACGGGGAATACAATGAGCAGTTCTTC. Amino acids: CSVEGGTNGEYNEQFF.

The sample holds a few counts of this clonotype. The DNA for the CDR3 is TGCGCCAGCAGCCAAGAGGACAGGGCGGGCACTGAAGCTTTCTTT. This gives the protein CASSQEDRAGTEAFF. The rearrangement joins TRBV4-1 to TRBJ1-1; TRBD1 matches 8 bases. Trimming took 0 bases from V and 4 from J; bases not matched to a gene: 4. There are 15 residues in the CDR3. CDR1 and CDR2 (germline): MGHRA, YSYEKL.

The chain is built from TRBV6-1 and TRBJ1-2; 7 bases are a match to TRBD1. The CDR3 covers 14 residues. Germline lookup yields CDR1 MNHNS and CDR2 SASEGT. V was pared by 6 bases and J by 8 bases, with 12 bases of the junction left unmatched. CDR3 DNA sequence: TGTGCCAGCAGCTCAGGGGGACCCCTGGGGGGCTACACCTTC. Protein: CASSSGGPLGGYTF.

This chain joins TRBV15 and TRBJ2-1; 11 positions agree with TRBD2. This CDR3 is 16 amino acids long. The germline CDR1 and CDR2 sequences are LNHNV and YYDKDF (reference sequence). V shed 1 base, J shed 6 bases, and the junction held 5 bases outside the gene matches. The CDR3 region has the DNA TGTGCCACCAGCAGAGCAAGGCTAGCGGGGGGCAATGAGCAGTTCTTC. This codes for CATSRARLAGGNEQFF.

This clonotype was counted between two and nine times. V and J are TRBV20-1 and TRBJ1-1; no definite D call. The CDR3 is 13 residues long. Deletions cut 2 bases from V and 2 bases from J, with 9 bases between. CDR1 and CDR2 from the germline V gene are DFQATT and SNEGSKA (reference sequence). CDR3: CSARFSGNTEAFF. CDR3 bases: TGCAGTGCTAGATTTTCGGGAAACACTGAAGCTTTCTTT.

The chain uses TRBV3-1 and TRBJ2-3, with TRBD2 matching 7 bases. V was pared by 4 bases and J by 2 bases, with 15 bases of the junction left unmatched. The CDR3 has 18 amino acids. Germline-derived CDR1 and CDR2 are LGHDT and YNNKEL (reference sequence). CDR3 region: CASSRPVGGRHPTDTQYF. CDR3 DNA: TGTGCCAGCAGCCGCCCCGTGGGCGGGAGACACCCCACAGATACGCAGTATTTT.

The V call is TRBV9, the J call TRBJ1-2, with D perhaps matching TRBD1 (5 bases). The CDR3 extends over 15 amino acids. V dropped 0 bases and J dropped 5 bases, with 14 bases sitting between them. Germline V lookup: CDR1 SGDLS, CDR2 YYNGEE. CDR3 in amino acids: CASSVDDSLTYGYTF. The CDR3, as DNA: TGTGCCAGCAGCGTAGACGACAGCCTAACATATGGCTACACCTTC.

The V and J genes are TRBV5-8 and TRBJ2-3; D not certain. The CDR3 extends over 12 amino acids. The germline V and J ends were trimmed by 6 bases and 5 bases, with 10 bases remaining between them. CDR1 is SGHTS and CDR2 is YDEGEE in the germline V gene. This CDR3 reads CASTPWEDTQYF. The CDR3 coding sequence is TGTGCCAGCACCCCTTGGGAAGATACGCAGTATTTT.

V gene TRBV7-9 combines with J gene TRBJ2-2; D is possibly TRBD2 (6 bases). CDR3 length equals 13 residues. V was trimmed by 4 bases and J by 6 bases, leaving 9 bases between them. Per germline, CDR1 SEHNR and CDR2 FQNEAQ (reference sequence). This CDR3 is CASSSGTPGELFF. The CDR3 nucleotides are TGTGCCAGCAGCTCCGGGACTCCCGGGGAGCTGTTTTTT.

This clonotype was recorded at least ten times. The chain recombines TRBV12-3 or TRBV12-4 with TRBJ1-1; a weak D match, TRBD1 (6 bases). The V and J ends lost 6 bases and 4 bases respectively, with 9 bases between them. There are 12 residues in the CDR3. The CDR3 nucleotides read TGTGCCAGCAGGGGAGGGGGCACTGAAGCTTTCTTT. It encodes CASRGGGTEAFF.